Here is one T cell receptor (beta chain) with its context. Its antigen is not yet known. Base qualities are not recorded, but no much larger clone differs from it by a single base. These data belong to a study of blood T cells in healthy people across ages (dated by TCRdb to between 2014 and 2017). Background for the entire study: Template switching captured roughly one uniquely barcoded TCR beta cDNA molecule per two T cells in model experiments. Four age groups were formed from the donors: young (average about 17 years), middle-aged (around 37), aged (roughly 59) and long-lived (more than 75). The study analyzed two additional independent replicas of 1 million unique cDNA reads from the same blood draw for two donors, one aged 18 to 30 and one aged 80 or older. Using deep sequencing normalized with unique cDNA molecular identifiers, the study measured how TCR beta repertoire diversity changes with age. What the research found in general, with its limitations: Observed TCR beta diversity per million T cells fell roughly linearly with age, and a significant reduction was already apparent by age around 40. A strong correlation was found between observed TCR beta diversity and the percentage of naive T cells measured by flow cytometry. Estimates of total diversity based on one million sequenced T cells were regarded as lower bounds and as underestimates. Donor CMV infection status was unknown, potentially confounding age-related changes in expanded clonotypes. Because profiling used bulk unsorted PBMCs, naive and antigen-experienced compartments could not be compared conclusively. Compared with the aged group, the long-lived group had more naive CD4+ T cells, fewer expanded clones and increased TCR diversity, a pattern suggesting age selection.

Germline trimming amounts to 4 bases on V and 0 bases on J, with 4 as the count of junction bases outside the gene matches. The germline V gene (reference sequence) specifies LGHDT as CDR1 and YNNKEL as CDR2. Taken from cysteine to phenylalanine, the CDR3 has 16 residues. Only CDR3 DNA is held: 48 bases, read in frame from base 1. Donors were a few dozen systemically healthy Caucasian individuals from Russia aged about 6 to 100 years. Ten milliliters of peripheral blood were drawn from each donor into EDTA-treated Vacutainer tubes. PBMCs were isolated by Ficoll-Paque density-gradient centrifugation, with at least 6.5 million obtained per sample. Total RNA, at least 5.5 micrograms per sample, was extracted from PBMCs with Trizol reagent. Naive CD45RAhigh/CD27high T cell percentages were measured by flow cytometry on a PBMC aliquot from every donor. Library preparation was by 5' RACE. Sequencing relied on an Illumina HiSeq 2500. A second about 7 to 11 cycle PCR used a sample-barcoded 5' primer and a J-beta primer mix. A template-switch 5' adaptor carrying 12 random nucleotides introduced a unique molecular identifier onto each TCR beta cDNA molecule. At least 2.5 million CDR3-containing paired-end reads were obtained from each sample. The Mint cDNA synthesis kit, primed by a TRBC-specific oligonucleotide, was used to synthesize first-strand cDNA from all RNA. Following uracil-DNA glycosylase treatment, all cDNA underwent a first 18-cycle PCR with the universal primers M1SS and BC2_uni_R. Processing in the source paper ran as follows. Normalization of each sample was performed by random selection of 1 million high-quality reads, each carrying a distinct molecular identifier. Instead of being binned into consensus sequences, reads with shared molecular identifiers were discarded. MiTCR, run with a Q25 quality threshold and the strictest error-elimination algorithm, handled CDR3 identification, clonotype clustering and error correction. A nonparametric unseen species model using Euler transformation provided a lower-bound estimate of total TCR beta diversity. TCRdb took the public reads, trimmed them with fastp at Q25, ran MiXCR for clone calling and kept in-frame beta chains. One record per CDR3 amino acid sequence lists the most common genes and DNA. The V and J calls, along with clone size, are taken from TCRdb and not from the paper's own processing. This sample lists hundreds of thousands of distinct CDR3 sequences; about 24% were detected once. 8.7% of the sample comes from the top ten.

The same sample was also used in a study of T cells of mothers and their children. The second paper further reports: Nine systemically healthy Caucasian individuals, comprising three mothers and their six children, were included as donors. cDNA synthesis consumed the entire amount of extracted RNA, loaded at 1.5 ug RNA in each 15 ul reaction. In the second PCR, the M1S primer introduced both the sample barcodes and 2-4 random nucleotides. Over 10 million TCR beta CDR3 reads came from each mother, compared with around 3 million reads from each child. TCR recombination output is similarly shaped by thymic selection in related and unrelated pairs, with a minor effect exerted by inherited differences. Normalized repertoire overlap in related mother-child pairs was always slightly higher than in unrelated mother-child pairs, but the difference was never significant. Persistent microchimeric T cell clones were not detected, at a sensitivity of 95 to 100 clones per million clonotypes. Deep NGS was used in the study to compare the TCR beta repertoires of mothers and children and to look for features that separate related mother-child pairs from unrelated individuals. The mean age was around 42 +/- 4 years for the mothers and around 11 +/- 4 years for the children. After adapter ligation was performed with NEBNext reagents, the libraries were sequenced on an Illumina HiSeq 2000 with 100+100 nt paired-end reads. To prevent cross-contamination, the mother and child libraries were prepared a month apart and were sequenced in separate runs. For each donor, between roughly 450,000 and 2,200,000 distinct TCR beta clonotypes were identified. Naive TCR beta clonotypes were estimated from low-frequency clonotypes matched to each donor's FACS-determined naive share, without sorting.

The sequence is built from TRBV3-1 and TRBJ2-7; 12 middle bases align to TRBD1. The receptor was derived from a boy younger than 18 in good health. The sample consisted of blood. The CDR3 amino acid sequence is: CASSPGQGANSYEQYF. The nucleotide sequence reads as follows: TGTGCCAGCAGCCCGGGACAGGGGGCGAACTCCTACGAGCAGTACTTC.